This is a list of T cell receptor beta chains from one sample in a study of CD8 T cells in Susac syndrome. MiXCR, applied by TCRdb to the immunoSEQ multiplex PCR reads, yields one record per CDR3 protein. The table includes some 150,000 distinct CDR3 sequences, roughly 95% detected once. Material for sequencing was CD8+ T cells from PBMCs. The receptors shown here come from a human donor with multiple sclerosis. CDR3s include the opening cysteine and the closing phenylalanine or tryptophan. Each record gives: clone size, D gene, J gene, V gene, CDR3 DNA, CDR3 protein. The D gene is left open where the match is weak. Clone size appears in some rows only: once, few, many, or a class for an expanded clone.

- - TRBJ1-1 TRBV5-1 TGCGCCAGCAGCTTAACCGGGACATTGAACACTGAAGCTTTCTTT CASSLTGTLNTEAFF
- - TRBJ2-3 TRBV11-2 TGTGCCAGCAGCTTAGGTTTCAGCCGCACAGATACGCAGTATTTT CASSLGFSRTDTQYF
- - TRBJ1-2 TRBV30 TGTGCCTGGGATTCAGGGAACGACTATGGCTACACCTTC CAWDSGNDYGYTF
- - TRBJ1-1 TRBV13 TGTGCCAGCAGCCCGATCCTAGGTGAGAACACTGAAGCTTTCTTT CASSPILGENTEAFF
- TRBD1 TRBJ1-1 TRBV12-3/TRBV12-4 TGTGCCAGCAGGGAGACAGGGATGGGCACTGAAGCTTTCTTT CASRETGMGTEAFF
- - TRBJ2-3 TRBV14 TGTGCCAGCAGCCATCAATGGGGCACAGATACGCAGTATTTT CASSHQWGTDTQYF
- - TRBJ2-4 TRBV6-4 TGTGCCAGCAGGGGGGGCCGGGGAGCCAAAAACATTCAGTACTTC CASRGGRGAKNIQYF
- - TRBJ1-6 TRBV27 TGTGCCAGCAGTTTAATCGACGGTTCGGCCCTCCACTTT CASSLIDGSALHF
- TRBD2 TRBJ2-1 TRBV11-1 TGTGCCAGCAGCTTAGGGACTAGCGGGAGCTACTCCTACAATGAGCAGTTCTTC CASSLGTSGSYSYNEQFF
- - TRBJ2-1 TRBV6-1 TGTGCCAGCAGTGTTGGGGTTTACTCCTACAATGAGCAGTTCTTC CASSVGVYSYNEQFF
once - TRBJ1-2 TRBV2 TGTGCCAGCGGGGACGGGGAAGACTATGGCTACACCTTC CASGDGEDYGYTF
- TRBD1 TRBJ1-2 TRBV12-3/TRBV12-4 TGTGCCAGCAGATGGACAGGGGCTAACTATGGCTACACCTTC CASRWTGANYGYTF
- - TRBJ1-5 TRBV7-6 TGTGCCAGCAGCTTATCCGACGGGGGCCAGCCCCAGCATTTT CASSLSDGGQPQHF
- TRBD2 TRBJ2-1 TRBV27 TGTGCCAGCAGTTTATCCCCTAGCGGGGGCTACAATGAGCAGTTCTTC CASSLSPSGGYNEQFF
- TRBD2 TRBJ2-3 TRBV7-8 TGTGCCAGCAGCGGACGGGGGGGCACAGATACGCAGTATTTT CASSGRGGTDTQYF
- - TRBJ2-1 TRBV29-1 TGCAGCGTTGCCAACACAGGGAGGACCTACAATGAGCAGTTCTTC CSVANTGRTYNEQFF
- - TRBJ2-1 TRBV5-1 TGCGCCAGCAGCTACGGGCCGGGGAATGAGCAGTTCTTC CASSYGPGNEQFF
- - TRBJ2-1 TRBV29-1 TGCAGCGCCCTGACTAGTGAGCAGTTCTTC CSALTSEQFF
- - TRBJ2-5 TRBV6-2/TRBV6-3 TGTGCCAGCAGTTATCTTCGAGGGGGGGAGACCCAGTACTTC CASSYLRGGETQYF
- - TRBJ2-1 TRBV13 TGTGCCAGCAGCTTGGGCCTTACTAGTTACCTGTTCTTC CASSLGLTSYLFF
- TRBD1 TRBJ1-1 TRBV18 TGTGCCAGCTCACGACCGACAGGGGGGAACACTGAAGCTTTCTTT CASSRPTGGNTEAFF
once - TRBJ2-2 TRBV20-1 TGCAGTGCTAGTGGGGGGAGCGCGAACACCGGGGAGCTGTTTTTT CSASGGSANTGELFF
once TRBD2 TRBJ2-7 TRBV25-1 TGTGCCAGCAGTGGGACCATAGCGGGGGAGCTATACGAGCAGTACTTC CASSGTIAGELYEQYF
- TRBD1 TRBJ1-2 TRBV20-1 TGCAGTGCTAGAGAGGGGACAGGGGGAGGTGGCTACACCTTC CSAREGTGGGGYTF
- - TRBJ1-2 TRBV4-1 TGCGCCAGCAGCCAGGTTCGGGGGAACGGCTACACCTTC CASSQVRGNGYTF
- - TRBJ2-7 TRBV7-9 TGTGCCAGCAGCTTCGTTGCGGCCCCCTACGAGCAGTACTTC CASSFVAAPYEQYF
- - TRBJ1-1 TRBV7-9 TGTGCCAGCAGCCACTGGGGGGGGCTGAACACTGAAGCTTTCTTT CASSHWGGLNTEAFF
- - TRBJ1-1 TRBV19 TGTGCCAGTAGTACCCCCCTCACTGAAGCTTTCTTT CASSTPLTEAFF
- - TRBJ1-2 TRBV7-9 TGTGCCAGCAGCTTGGGACAACAAGACATTTATGGCTACACCTTC CASSLGQQDIYGYTF
- - TRBJ2-2 TRBV15 TGTGCCACCAGCACCAGAAGGGGAGAGGAGCTGTTTTTT CATSTRRGEELFF
- TRBD1 TRBJ1-4 TRBV7-9 TGTGCCAGCAGCACCCGGACAGGGTCGGATGAAAAACTGTTTTTT CASSTRTGSDEKLFF
- TRBD2 TRBJ2-7 TRBV12-3/TRBV12-4 TGTGCCAGCAGCCCCCGGGGGGTCTACGAGCAGTACTTC CASSPRGVYEQYF
- - TRBJ1-1 TRBV6-5 TGTGCCAGCAGTTACACAGTACTCACTGAAGCTTTCTTT CASSYTVLTEAFF
- - TRBJ1-1 TRBV27 TGTGCCAGCAGTTTATCCCCAGGGGCGAACACTGAAGCTTTCTTT CASSLSPGANTEAFF
- - TRBJ2-2 TRBV7-3 TGTGCCAGCAGCACAAACCCACCCCCCACCGGGGAGCTGTTTTTT CASSTNPPPTGELFF
- - TRBJ2-4 TRBV3-1 TGTGCCAGCAGCCAATTGCCGCTAGCCAAAAACATTCAGTACTTC CASSQLPLAKNIQYF
- TRBD2 TRBJ2-1 TRBV7-2 TGTGCCAGCAGCTTAGCGATTAGCGGGGATGGGCAGTTCTTC CASSLAISGDGQFF
- TRBD2 TRBJ2-7 TRBV3-1 TGTGCCAGCAGCCAAGTGACTAGCTTCTACGAGCAGTACTTC CASSQVTSFYEQYF